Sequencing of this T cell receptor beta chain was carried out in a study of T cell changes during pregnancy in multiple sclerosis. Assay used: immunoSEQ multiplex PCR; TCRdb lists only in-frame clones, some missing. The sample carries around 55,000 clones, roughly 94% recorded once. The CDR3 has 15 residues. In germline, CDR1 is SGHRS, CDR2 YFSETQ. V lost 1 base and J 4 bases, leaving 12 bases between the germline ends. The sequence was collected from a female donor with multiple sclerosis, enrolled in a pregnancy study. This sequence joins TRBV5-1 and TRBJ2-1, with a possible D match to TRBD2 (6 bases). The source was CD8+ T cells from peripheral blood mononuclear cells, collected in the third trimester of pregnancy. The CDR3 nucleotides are TGCGCCAGCAGCTTGTCGGCGGGAAGGTACAATGAGCAGTTCTTC. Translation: CASSLSAGRYNEQFF.